Listed below are T cell receptor beta chains from one sample, sequenced in a study of T cell responses to AZD1222 COVID-19 vaccine. Clones were sequenced by immunoSEQ multiplex PCR, and TCRdb holds only the in-frame ones, with some missing. The profile shows 150,000 to 200,000 clones, approximately 95% of them singletons. Sequences were derived from peripheral blood, sampled on day 0 of AZD1222 vaccination. Every receptor here comes from an adult in good health. CDR3s leave out the opening cysteine and the closing phenylalanine or tryptophan. The size of a clone is reported for some rows only, either as once, few or many, or as a class for expanded clones.

>once|TRBV7-8|TRBJ1-1
ASSFQGSTEAF
>.|TRBV11-3|TRBJ2-3
ASSLGAGTSGADTQY
>.|TRBV5-4|TRBJ2-6
ASRSGLAGGSGANVLT
>.|TRBV3-1/TRBV3-2|TRBJ1-4
ASSQEGTGNEKLF
>.|TRBV11-2|TRBJ2-2
ASKGQVNTGELF
>.|TRBV3-1/TRBV3-2|TRBJ1-2
ASSQVRGETNYGYT
>many|TRBV5-6|TRBJ1-2
ASSPGQGYGYT
>.|TRBV6-1|TRBJ1-2
ASSEMQQGYT
>.|TRBV11-2|TRBJ2-1
ASSFTGGPNEQF
>.|TRBV19|TRBJ2-7
ASSLPAGGHYEQY
>.|TRBV5-6|TRBJ1-1
ASSLVVPGSTF
>.|TRBV7-9|TRBJ1-3
ASRGQPGNTIY
>.|TRBV19|TRBJ2-1
ATSPGQGINEQF
>.|TRBV19|TRBJ1-3
AAEQAFGNTIY
>few|TRBV7-8|TRBJ2-5
ASSLNGLAGTQETQY
>.|TRBV7-9|TRBJ1-1
ASKSRGSATEAF
>.|TRBV7-9|TRBJ2-3
ASSLPGQADTQY
>once|TRBV7-6|TRBJ1-5
ASSPRGQVEPQH
>.|TRBV2|TRBJ1-2
ARDRGPGSGYT
>.|TRBV18|TRBJ1-1
ASAPGRNTEAF
>.|TRBV27|TRBJ1-3
ASSFGPGSSGNTIY
>.|TRBV29-1|TRBJ2-1
SVYLAGGIYNEQF
>.|TRBV28|TRBJ1-4
ASSFQRDRTNEKLF
>.|TRBV27|TRBJ1-5
ASSDPTAGQPQH
>once|TRBV3-1/TRBV3-2|TRBJ1-2
ASSLAGPREYGYT
>.|TRBV11-2|TRBJ1-4
ASSWGQIGNLLANEKLF
>.|TRBV6-5|TRBJ1-4
ASSRTWTNEKLF
>.|TRBV7-9|TRBJ1-2
ASSYRGGYT
>.|TRBV5-1|TRBJ2-7
ASSFSGQGNEQY
>.|TRBV6-1|TRBJ1-1
ASSERGSDTEAF
>.|TRBV5-6|TRBJ1-1
ASSFRQSPRSTEAF
>.|TRBV18|TRBJ1-1
ASSPMGRNSEAF
>.|TRBV4-2|TRBJ1-1
ASSRKAGDINAEAF
>.|TRBV7-9|TRBJ2-2
ASSSQGNTGELF
>.|TRBV7-9|TRBJ1-2
ASSLRQGILDYGYT
>.|TRBV5-1|TRBJ2-5
ASSLNTARETQY
>once|TRBV27|TRBJ1-2
ASRLQGRANYGYT
>.|TRBV27|TRBJ2-1
ASSPTYYNEQF
>.|TRBV6-2/TRBV6-3|TRBJ2-5
ASSFTGVKETQY
>.|TRBV24-1|TRBJ2-3
ATGASGTNSNTQY
>.|TRBV19|TRBJ2-2
ASSIQGSGELF
>.|TRBV9|TRBJ1-2
ASSGSGGPNYGYT
>.|TRBV3-1/TRBV3-2|TRBJ1-2
ASSVQGVSYGYT